Listed here are 5 T cell receptor beta chains from one sample, sequenced in a study of early T cells in non-severe SARS-CoV-2 infection. TCRdb processed the 5' RACE reads anew with MiXCR; each CDR3 protein has one entry. In the table there are roughly 110,000 distinct CDR3 sequences, 8.5% to 14% of which are singletons. The specimen was whole blood. The receptors here all came from an adult who was a healthcare worker with PCR-confirmed SARS-CoV-2 infection or an uninfected control (not recorded which).

In this sample, this clonotype turned up a few times. The chain combines TRBV7-2 with TRBJ2-3; no definite D call. The V end was cut by 4 bases, the J end by 2 bases, with 10 bases between. Germline CDR1 and CDR2: SGHTA and FQGNSA. The CDR3 extends over 14 amino acids. The CDR3 loop reads CASSWRLLTDTQYF. DNA for the CDR3: TGTGCCAGCAGCTGGAGACTCCTCACAGATACGCAGTATTTT.

This clonotype was counted at least ten times. This sequence joins TRBV6-2 or TRBV6-3 and TRBJ1-1, with D perhaps TRBD1 (5 bases). Germline V CDR1 and CDR2: MNHEY, SVGEGT. Deletions cut 6 bases from V and 5 bases from J, with 10 bases between. This CDR3 has 12 amino acids. The CDR3 DNA is TGTGCCAGCAGCTCCGGGGGGACTGAAGCTTTCTTT. It translates to CASSSGGTEAFF.

The table lists this clonotype with many counts. The gene calls are TRBV27 and TRBJ2-7, with 8 bases fitting TRBD1. The germline CDR1 and CDR2 sequences are MNHEY and SMNVEV (reference sequence). The V segment lost 6 bases and the J segment 5 bases; nucleotides outside the gene matches: 9. This CDR3 comprises 14 residues. DNA for the CDR3: TGTGCCAGCAGACGCCTCGCGGGACAGGACGAGCAGTACTTC. Its protein is CASRRLAGQDEQYF.

At least ten counts were recorded for this clonotype. This sequence joins TRBV7-9 and TRBJ2-2, with D perhaps matching TRBD2 (6 bases). V was clipped by 1 base and J by 2 bases, with 8 bases between them. Germline V gene sequence: CDR1 SEHNR, CDR2 FQNEAQ (reference sequence). The CDR3 extends over 15 amino acids. The CDR3 bases are TGTGCCAGCAGCTTAGGCGCGGGAAACACCGGGGAGCTGTTTTTT. Its translation is CASSLGAGNTGELFF.

Note on this clonotype: A clone one base away is much larger, so this may be a read error. Since the CDR3 does not end with the conserved phenylalanine or tryptophan, this likely comes from a read error. The genes are TRBV29-1 and TRBJ2-7; possible D gene TRBD2, 6 bases. V was cut by 4 bases and J by 3 bases, with 13 bases left in between. Per the germline V gene, CDR1 is SQVTM and CDR2 is ANQGSEA. CDR3 size: 13 residues. The CDR3 sequence is CSVVAGQLYEQYY. CDR3 nucleotide sequence: TGCAGCGTTGTGGCGGGGCAACTCTACGAGCAGTACTAC.